These T cell receptor beta chains were read from a single sample in a study of blood T cell repertoires in COVID-19. Data came from immunoSEQ multiplex PCR; TCRdb stores just in-frame clones and leaves some out. Here the sample spans 100,000 to 150,000 clones, 85% to 90% being singletons. Sequenced material: peripheral blood. The receptors come from a man over 45 with active or convalescent COVID-19. CDR3s include the opening cysteine and the closing phenylalanine or tryptophan. A D gene is named only where the DNA matches it firmly. Size tells how often a clone was seen (once, few, many) or the class of an expanded clone, and some rows leave it out.

. . TRBJ1-4 TRBV4-3 TGCGCCAGCAGCCAAGTTTCTCCAGGGGAGGGTGAAAAACTGTTTTTT CASSQVSPGEGEKLFF
. TRBD1 TRBJ1-4 TRBV5-1 TGCGCCAGCAGCGACCCGACAGGGCGAGATGAAAAACTGTTTTTT CASSDPTGRDEKLFF
. . TRBJ2-7 TRBV29-1 TGCAGCGTCGCTATGCGTGGACAGTTCCTCTACGAGCAGTACTTC CSVAMRGQFLYEQYF
. . TRBJ2-7 TRBV7-7 TGTGCCGGCAGTTTCACAGGGTTTGACGAGCAGTACTTC CAGSFTGFDEQYF
. . TRBJ1-4 TRBV19 TGTGCCAGCCGAGGATCGATGAGGGAAAAACTGTTTTTT CASRGSMREKLFF
. . TRBJ1-4 TRBV27 TGTGCCAGCAGTTCCCTCGCCACAGGGAGCAGAGGACATCCCCGGTTTCTGGCGGAAAAACTGTTTTTT CASSSLATGSRGHPRFLAEKLFF
. TRBD1 TRBJ2-1 TRBV16 TGTGCCAGCAGCCAAACCTCAGCGCAGGGGGAAAATGAGCAGTTCTTC CASSQTSAQGENEQFF
. TRBD1 TRBJ1-1 TRBV5-1 TGCGCCAGCAGCTCCGCCCCGGGACAGGGTACCACTGAAGCTTTCTTT CASSSAPGQGTTEAFF
. TRBD1 TRBJ1-6 TRBV6-4 TGTGCCAGCAGCCTCGGACAGGACGCATATTCACCCCTCCACTTT CASSLGQDAYSPLHF
. TRBD1 TRBJ1-2 TRBV6-1 TGTGCCAGCAGTGAGGGAGGAACAGGGGGCGGCTACACCTTC CASSEGGTGGGYTF
. . TRBJ2-7 TRBV15 TGTGCCACCAGCAGAGACAGGGGTGGCGAGCAGTACTTC CATSRDRGGEQYF
. TRBD1 TRBJ1-1 TRBV6-2/TRBV6-3 TGTGCCAGCAGTAAGCCGACAGGGCTGGGCACTGAAGCTTTCTTT CASSKPTGLGTEAFF
. TRBD1 TRBJ2-7 TRBV29-1 TGCAGCGTTGTAGTGCAGACAGGGGCCTACGAGCAGTACTTC CSVVVQTGAYEQYF
. TRBD1 TRBJ1-1 TRBV18 TGTGCCAGCTCACCTACACCCCGGGACAGGGGGCGAAGCGGTGGCGACACTGAAGCTTTCTTT CASSPTPRDRGRSGGDTEAFF
. TRBD2 TRBJ2-2 TRBV19 TGTGCCAGTAGTAGGCGGGAGGGCTTAACTGGGGAGCTGTTTTTT CASSRREGLTGELFF
. . TRBJ1-1 TRBV5-1 TGCGCCAGCCGACGGACAGACCAAATGAACACTGAAGCTTTCTTT CASRRTDQMNTEAFF
. . TRBJ2-7 TRBV9 TGTGCCAGCAGCACAAATACAGGGATGGCCTACGAGCAGTACTTC CASSTNTGMAYEQYF
. . TRBJ1-1 TRBV2 TGTGCCAGCATCGAGGTTAACACTGAAGCTTTCTTT CASIEVNTEAFF
. TRBD2 TRBJ2-3 TRBV4-3 TGCGCCAGCAGCCAAGCCGGGACTAGCGCCGGAGATACGCAGTATTTT CASSQAGTSAGDTQYF
. TRBD1 TRBJ2-7 TRBV5-1 TGCGCCAGCAGCAACGACAGGGGAAACTACGAGCAGTACTTC CASSNDRGNYEQYF
. . TRBJ1-2 TRBV30 TGTGCCTGGACTCGGGATAACTATGGCTACACCTTC CAWTRDNYGYTF
. TRBD1 TRBJ1-3 TRBV4-3 TGCGCCAGCAGCCAAGAACAGGGGGCCGGAAACACCATATATTTT CASSQEQGAGNTIYF
. . TRBJ1-1 TRBV2 TGTGCCAGCAGTGAACGGGTTCTGAACACTGAAGCTTTCTTT CASSERVLNTEAFF
. . TRBJ1-5 TRBV6-5 TGTGCCAGCCGAAGGGGTTTTGGCAATCAGCCCCAGCATTTT CASRRGFGNQPQHF
. . TRBJ1-2 TRBV5-6 TGTGCCAGCAGCCGACAGGTTCGCTACACCTTC CASSRQVRYTF
. . TRBJ1-1 TRBV30 TGTGCCTGGAGTGCCCGGAACACTGAAGCTTTCTTT CAWSARNTEAFF
. TRBD1 TRBJ2-7 TRBV5-4 TGTGCCAGCAGCGGGACAGGAGGAGACTCGACCTACGAGCAGTACTTC CASSGTGGDSTYEQYF
. TRBD2 TRBJ2-5 TRBV9 TGTGCCAGCAGCGTAGGGACTGGCGGACTAGCGGGGGACGGGACCCAGTACTTC CASSVGTGGLAGDGTQYF
. . TRBJ1-6 TRBV2 TGTGCCAGCAGTGAAGCGTCGGGGGGCCCCTATAATTCACCCCTCCACTTT CASSEASGGPYNSPLHF
. . TRBJ2-3 TRBV13 TGTGCCAGCAGCTTACGGGCCCGGCGGGGCAGGGGCACAGATACGCAGTATTTT CASSLRARRGRGTDTQYF
. TRBD1 TRBJ1-2 TRBV2 TGTGCCAGCAGAACCGGGACAGGAGACAACCTAATCTATGGCTACACCTTC CASRTGTGDNLIYGYTF
. TRBD2 TRBJ2-1 TRBV19 TGTGCCAGTAGTATAAGTCCTAGCGGGACGGGGGAGCAGTTCTTC CASSISPSGTGEQFF
. TRBD1 TRBJ2-5 TRBV27 TGTGCCAGCAGTTCCGGCCCGGGACAGGGGAAAGAGACCCAGTACTTC CASSSGPGQGKETQYF
. . TRBJ2-1 TRBV6-4 TGTGCCAGCAGTGACCTGAGGGAATCCTACAATGAGCAGTTCTTC CASSDLRESYNEQFF
once . TRBJ2-5 TRBV3-1/TRBV3-2 TGTGCCAGCAGCCCCGATACTGCTCCGGAGACCCAGTACTTC CASSPDTAPETQYF
. . TRBJ1-5 TRBV19 TGTGCCAGTAGAGAGACCAGGGTGGGGAATCAGCCCCAGCATTTT CASRETRVGNQPQHF
once TRBD1 TRBJ1-2 TRBV7-2 TGTGCCAGCAGCTTAGAGTACAGGGGGCGAGGTGGCTACACCTTC CASSLEYRGRGGYTF
. TRBD1 TRBJ1-5 TRBV6-1 TGTGCCAGCAGTGAACCCATGGACAGGGGTGGGTATAGCAATCAGCCCCAGCATTTT CASSEPMDRGGYSNQPQHF
. . TRBJ2-1 TRBV2 TGTGCCAGCAGTGAATCCCCCATCGATGGTAGCGATGAGCAGTTCTTC CASSESPIDGSDEQFF
. TRBD1 TRBJ2-1 TRBV24-1 TGTGCCACCAGTGACCCCGGACAGGCCAATGAGCAGTTCTTC CATSDPGQANEQFF
few TRBD1 TRBJ1-1 TRBV19 TGTGCCAGTAGTCTGACAGGGCTCAATGAAGCTTTCTTT CASSLTGLNEAFF
. TRBD1 TRBJ1-1 TRBV20-1 TGCAGTGCAATTGGACAGGGTGAAGCTTTCTTT CSAIGQGEAFF
few TRBD2 TRBJ2-3 TRBV2 TGTGCCAGCAGGGGGGGGAGCCCCACAGATACGCAGTATTTT CASRGGSPTDTQYF
once . TRBJ1-1 TRBV13 TGTGCCAGCAGCTTAATTTCAGGGGAGGGCACTGAAGCTTTCTTT CASSLISGEGTEAFF
. . TRBJ2-5 TRBV21-1 TGTGCCAGCAGCAAATGGACAGCAACAGATGAGACCCAGTACTTC CASSKWTATDETQYF
. TRBD2 TRBJ2-5 TRBV3-1/TRBV3-2 TGTGCCAGCAGCACCCGACTAGCGGGAGGATTGGTCGGGGAGACCCAGTACTTC CASSTRLAGGLVGETQYF
. . TRBJ1-2 TRBV19 TGTGCCAGTAGTATCCCTGACCGGGGGAGTGGCTACACCTTC CASSIPDRGSGYTF
. TRBD1 TRBJ1-1 TRBV29-1 TGCAGCGTACAGGGGGCTATGAACACTGAAGCTTTCTTT CSVQGAMNTEAFF